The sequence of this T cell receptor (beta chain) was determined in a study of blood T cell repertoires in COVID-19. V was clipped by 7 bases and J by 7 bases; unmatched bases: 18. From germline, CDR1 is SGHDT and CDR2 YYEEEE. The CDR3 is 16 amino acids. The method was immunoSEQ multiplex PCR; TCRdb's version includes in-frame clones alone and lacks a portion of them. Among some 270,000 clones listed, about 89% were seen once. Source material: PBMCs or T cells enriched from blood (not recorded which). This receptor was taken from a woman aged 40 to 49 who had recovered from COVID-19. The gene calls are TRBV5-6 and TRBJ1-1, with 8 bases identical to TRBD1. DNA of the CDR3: TGTGCCAGCTCCTCGGGGTCCTCAGGGGGCCCGCGTGAAGCTTTCTTT. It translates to CASSSGSSGGPREAFF. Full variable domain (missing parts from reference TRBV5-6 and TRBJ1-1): DAGVTQSPTHLIKTRGQQVTLRCSPKSGHDTVSWYQQALGQGPQFIFQYYEEEERQRGNFPDRFSGHQFPNYSSELNVNALLLGDSALYLCASSSGSSGGPREAFFGQGTRLTVV.